Included here is one T cell receptor beta chain sequence, with context. What it recognizes is unknown. Assay used: immunoSEQ multiplex PCR; TCRdb lists only in-frame clones, some missing. The table lists more than 90,000 clones, about 80% of them singletons, with 9.4% in the top ten. This sample stems from a study of T cell responses to AZD1222 COVID-19 vaccine. Turning to the study itself: It was second doses at about 4 or about 12 weeks that were pooled. Whole-study results and caveats: Reportedly, nearly half of unique spike TCRs recognized epitopes outside B.1.351/B.1.1.7 mutations.

The ends were cut back, 3 bases at V and 0 bases at J, with 12 bases in the middle. The CDR3 consists of 15 residues. Germline-derived CDR1 and CDR2 are SGHRS and YFSETQ. The chain employs TRBV5-1 and TRBJ1-1, with D possibly TRBD1 on 5 matching bases. The starting material was peripheral blood, obtained on day 0 of AZD1222 vaccination. The clonotype originates from an adult in good health. This CDR3 is CASSSGGIMNTEAFF. Here the CDR3 DNA reads TGCGCCAGCAGCTCTGGGGGGATCATGAACACTGAAGCTTTCTTT.